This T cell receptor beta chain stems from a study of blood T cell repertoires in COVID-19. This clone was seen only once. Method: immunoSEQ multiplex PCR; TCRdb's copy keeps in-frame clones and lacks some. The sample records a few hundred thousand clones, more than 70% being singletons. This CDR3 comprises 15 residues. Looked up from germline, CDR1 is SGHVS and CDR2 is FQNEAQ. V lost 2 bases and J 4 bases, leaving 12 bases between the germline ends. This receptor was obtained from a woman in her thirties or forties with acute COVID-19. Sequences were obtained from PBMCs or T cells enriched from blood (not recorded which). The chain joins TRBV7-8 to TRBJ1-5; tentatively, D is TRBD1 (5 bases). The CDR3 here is CASSLPGQTNQPQHF. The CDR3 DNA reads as TGTGCCAGCAGCTTACCCGGACAAACAAATCAGCCCCAGCATTTT.